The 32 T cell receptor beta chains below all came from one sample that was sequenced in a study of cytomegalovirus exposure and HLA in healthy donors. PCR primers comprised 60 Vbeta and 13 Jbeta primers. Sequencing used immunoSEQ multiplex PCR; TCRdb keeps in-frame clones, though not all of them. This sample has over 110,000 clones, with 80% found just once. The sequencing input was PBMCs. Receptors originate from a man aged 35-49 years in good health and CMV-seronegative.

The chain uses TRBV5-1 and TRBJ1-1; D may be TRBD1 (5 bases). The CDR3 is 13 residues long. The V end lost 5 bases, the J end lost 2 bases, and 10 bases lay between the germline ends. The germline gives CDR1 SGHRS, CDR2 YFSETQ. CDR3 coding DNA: TGCGCCAGCAGTTCAGGGCCTAACACTGAAGCTTTCTTT. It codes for CASSSGPNTEAFF.

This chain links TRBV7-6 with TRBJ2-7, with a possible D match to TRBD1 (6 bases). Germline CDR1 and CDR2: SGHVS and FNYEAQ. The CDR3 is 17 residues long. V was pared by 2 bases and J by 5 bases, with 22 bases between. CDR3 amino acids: CASSLWTDRIVANEQYF. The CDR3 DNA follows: TGTGCCAGCAGCTTATGGACCGACAGGATAGTGGCCAACGAGCAGTACTTC.

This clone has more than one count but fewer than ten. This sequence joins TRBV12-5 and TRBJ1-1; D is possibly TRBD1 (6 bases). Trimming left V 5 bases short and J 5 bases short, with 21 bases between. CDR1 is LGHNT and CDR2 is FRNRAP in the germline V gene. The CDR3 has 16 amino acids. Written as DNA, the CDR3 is TGTGCTAGTGGTAAGCAAACAGGGATGTCGGAGACTGAAGCTTTCTTT. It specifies CASGKQTGMSETEAFF.

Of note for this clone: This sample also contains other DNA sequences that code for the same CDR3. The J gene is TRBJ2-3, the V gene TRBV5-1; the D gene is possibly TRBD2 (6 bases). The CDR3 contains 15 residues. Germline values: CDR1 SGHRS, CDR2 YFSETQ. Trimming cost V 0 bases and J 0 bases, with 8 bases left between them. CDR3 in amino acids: CASSLGRGSTDTQYF. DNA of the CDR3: TGCGCCAGCAGCTTGGGTCGGGGGAGCACAGATACGCAGTATTTT.

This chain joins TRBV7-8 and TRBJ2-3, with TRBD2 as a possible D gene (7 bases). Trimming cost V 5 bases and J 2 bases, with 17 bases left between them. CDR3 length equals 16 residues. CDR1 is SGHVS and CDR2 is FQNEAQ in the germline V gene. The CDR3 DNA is TGTGCCAGCAGCCAAGGGGGGGTAAGGGCCACAGATACGCAGTATTTT. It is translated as CASSQGGVRATDTQYF.

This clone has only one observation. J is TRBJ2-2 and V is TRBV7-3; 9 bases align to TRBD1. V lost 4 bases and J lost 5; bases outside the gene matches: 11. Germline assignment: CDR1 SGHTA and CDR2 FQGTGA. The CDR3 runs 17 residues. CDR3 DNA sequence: TGTGCCAGCAGCTATAACAGGGGGCAGGTTGGAACCGGGGAGCTGTTTTTT. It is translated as CASSYNRGQVGTGELFF.

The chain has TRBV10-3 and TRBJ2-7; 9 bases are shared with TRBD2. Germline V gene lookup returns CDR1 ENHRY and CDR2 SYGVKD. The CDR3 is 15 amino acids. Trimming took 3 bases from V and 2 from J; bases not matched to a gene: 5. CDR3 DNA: TGTGCCATCAGTGATACAGAGCGGGGGGCCTACGAGCAGTACTTC. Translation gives CAISDTERGAYEQYF.

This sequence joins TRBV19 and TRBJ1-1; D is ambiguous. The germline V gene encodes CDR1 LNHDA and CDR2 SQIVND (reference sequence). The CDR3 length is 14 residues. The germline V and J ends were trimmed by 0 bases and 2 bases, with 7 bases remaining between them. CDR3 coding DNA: TGTGCCAGTAGTATAGAGCGAGGCAACACTGAAGCTTTCTTT. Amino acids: CASSIERGNTEAFF.

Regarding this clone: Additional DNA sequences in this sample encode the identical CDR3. CDR3 protein: CSVGGGNQPQHF. For the CDR3, the DNA is TGCAGCGTTGGGGGCGGCAATCAGCCCCAGCATTTT. J is TRBJ1-5 and V is TRBV29-1; D may be TRBD1 (5 bases). The CDR3 spans 12 residues. Trimming stripped 4 bases from V and 2 bases from J, with 6 bases between. Germline loops: CDR1 SQVTM, CDR2 ANQGSEA.

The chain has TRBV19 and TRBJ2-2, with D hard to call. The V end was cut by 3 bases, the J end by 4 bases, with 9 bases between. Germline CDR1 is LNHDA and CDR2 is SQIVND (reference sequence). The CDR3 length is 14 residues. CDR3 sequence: CASSIPQITGELFF. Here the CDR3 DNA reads TGTGCCAGTAGTATCCCCCAAATCACCGGGGAGCTGTTTTTT. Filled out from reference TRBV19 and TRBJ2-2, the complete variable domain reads DGGITQSPKYLFRKEGQNVTLSCEQNLNHDAMYWYRQDPGQGLRLIYYSQIVNDFQKGDIAEGYSVSREKKESFPLTVTSAQKNPTAFYLCASSIPQITGELFFGEGSRLTVL.

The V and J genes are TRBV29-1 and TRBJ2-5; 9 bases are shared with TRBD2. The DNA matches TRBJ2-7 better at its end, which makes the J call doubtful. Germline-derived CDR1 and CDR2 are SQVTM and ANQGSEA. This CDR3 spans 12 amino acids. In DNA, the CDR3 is TGCAGTGCCCTTAGCGGGGGCTACGAGCAGTACTTC. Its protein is CSALSGGYEQYF.

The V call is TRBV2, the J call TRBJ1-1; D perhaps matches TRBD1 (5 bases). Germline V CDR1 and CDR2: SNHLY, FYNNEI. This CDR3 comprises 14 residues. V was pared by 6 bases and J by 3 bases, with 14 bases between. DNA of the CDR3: TGTGCCAGCAGACGCGCCAGGGAGGACACTGAAGCTTTCTTT. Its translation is CASRRAREDTEAFF.

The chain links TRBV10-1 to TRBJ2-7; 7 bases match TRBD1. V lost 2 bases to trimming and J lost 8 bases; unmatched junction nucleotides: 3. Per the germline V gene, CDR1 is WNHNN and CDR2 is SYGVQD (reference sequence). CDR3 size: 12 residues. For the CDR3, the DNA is TGCGCCAGCAGTGAGCCACAGGGGAAGCAGTACTTC. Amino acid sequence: CASSEPQGKQYF.

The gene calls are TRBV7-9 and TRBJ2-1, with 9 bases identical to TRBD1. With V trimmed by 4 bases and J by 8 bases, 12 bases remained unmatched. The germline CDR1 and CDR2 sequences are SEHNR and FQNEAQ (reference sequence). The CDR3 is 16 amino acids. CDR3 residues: CASSSTEEGTGYEQFF. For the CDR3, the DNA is TGTGCCAGCAGCTCGACGGAAGAAGGGACAGGGTATGAGCAGTTCTTC.

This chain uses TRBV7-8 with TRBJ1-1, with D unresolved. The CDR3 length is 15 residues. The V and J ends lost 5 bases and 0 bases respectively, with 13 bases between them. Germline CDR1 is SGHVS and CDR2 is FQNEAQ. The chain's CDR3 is CASSNREDVNTEAFF. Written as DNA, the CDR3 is TGTGCCAGCAGCAATAGGGAGGATGTGAACACTGAAGCTTTCTTT.

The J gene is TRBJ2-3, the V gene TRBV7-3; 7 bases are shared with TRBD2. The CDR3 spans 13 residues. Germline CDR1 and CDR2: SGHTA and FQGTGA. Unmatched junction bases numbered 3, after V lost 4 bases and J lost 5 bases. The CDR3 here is CASSSLAEDTQYF. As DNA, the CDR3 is TGTGCCAGCAGCTCCCTAGCGGAAGATACGCAGTATTTT.

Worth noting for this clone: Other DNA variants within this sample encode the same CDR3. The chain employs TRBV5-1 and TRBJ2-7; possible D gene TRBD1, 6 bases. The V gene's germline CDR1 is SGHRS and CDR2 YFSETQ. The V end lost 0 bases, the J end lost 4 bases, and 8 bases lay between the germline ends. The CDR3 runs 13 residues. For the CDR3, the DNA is TGCGCCAGCAGCTTGGGACAGGATTACGAGCAGTACTTC. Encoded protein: CASSLGQDYEQYF.

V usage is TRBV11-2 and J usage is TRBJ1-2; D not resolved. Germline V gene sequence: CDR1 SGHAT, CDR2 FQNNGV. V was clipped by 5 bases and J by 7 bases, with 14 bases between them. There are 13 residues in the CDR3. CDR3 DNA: TGTGCCAGCAGCCCGAACAGAGATCGTGGCTACACCTTC. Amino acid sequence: CASSPNRDRGYTF.

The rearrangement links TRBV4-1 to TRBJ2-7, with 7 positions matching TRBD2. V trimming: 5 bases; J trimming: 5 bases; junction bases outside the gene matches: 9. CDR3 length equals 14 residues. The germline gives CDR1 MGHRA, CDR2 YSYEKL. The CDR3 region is CASSSFGGRNEQYF. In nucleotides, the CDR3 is TGCGCCAGCAGCTCATTCGGGGGGAGAAACGAGCAGTACTTC.

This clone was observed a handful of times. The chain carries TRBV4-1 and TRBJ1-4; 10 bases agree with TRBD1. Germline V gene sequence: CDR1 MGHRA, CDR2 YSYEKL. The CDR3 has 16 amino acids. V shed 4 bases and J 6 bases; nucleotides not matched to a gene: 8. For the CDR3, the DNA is TGCGCCAGCAGCCCACCTCCGGGACAGGGGTATGAAAAACTGTTTTTT. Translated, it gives CASSPPPGQGYEKLFF.

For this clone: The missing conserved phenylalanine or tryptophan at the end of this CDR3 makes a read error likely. The DNA of the CDR3 is TGTGCCTGGGCCCAGGGACTGGATCAGCCCCAGCATGTT. Translation: CAWAQGLDQPQHV. This rearrangement joins TRBV30 to TRBJ1-5; tentatively, D is TRBD1 (5 bases). V was trimmed by 5 bases and J by 5 bases, leaving 13 bases between them. The CDR3 contains 13 residues. CDR1 is GTSNPN and CDR2 is SVGIG in the germline V gene (reference sequence).

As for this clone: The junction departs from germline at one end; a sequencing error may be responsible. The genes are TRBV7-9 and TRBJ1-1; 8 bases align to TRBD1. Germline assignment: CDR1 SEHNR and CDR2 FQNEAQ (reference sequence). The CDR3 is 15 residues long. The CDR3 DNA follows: TGTTCCAGCAGCTCCGACTCCACAGGGGGCACTGAAGCTTTCTTT. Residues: CSSSSDSTGGTEAFF.

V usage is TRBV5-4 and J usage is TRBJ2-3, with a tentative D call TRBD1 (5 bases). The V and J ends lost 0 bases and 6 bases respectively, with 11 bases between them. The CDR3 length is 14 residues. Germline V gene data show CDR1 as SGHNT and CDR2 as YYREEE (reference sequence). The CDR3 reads CASSLGQGKDTQYF. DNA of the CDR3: TGTGCCAGCAGCTTGGGTCAGGGCAAGGATACGCAGTATTTT. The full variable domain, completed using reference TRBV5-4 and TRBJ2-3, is ETGVTQSPTHLIKTRGQQVTLRCSSQSGHNTVSWYQQALGQGPQFIFQYYREEENGRGNFPPRFSGLQFPNYSSELNVNALELDDSALYLCASSLGQGKDTQYFGPGTRLTVL.

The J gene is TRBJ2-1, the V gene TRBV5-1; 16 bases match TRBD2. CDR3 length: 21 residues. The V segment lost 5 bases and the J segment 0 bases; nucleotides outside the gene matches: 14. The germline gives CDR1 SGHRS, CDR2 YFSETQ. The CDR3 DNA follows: TGCGCCAGCAGGGTTAATCCGGCGGGACTAGCGGGGGGGAGCTCCTACAATGAGCAGTTCTTC. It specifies CASRVNPAGLAGGSSYNEQFF.

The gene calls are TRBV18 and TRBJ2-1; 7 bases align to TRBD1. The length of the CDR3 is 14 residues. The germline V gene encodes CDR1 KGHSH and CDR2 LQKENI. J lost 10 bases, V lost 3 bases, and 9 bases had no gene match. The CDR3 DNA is TGTGCCAGCTCACCGCAGACAGGGTTGGGAGAGCAGTTCTTC. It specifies CASSPQTGLGEQFF.

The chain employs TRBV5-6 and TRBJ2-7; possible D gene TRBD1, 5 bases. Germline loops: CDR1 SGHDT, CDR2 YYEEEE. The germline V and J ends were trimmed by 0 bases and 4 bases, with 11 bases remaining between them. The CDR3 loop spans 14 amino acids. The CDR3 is CASSLVHTGYEQYF. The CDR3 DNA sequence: TGTGCCAGCAGCTTGGTCCATACAGGATACGAGCAGTACTTC.

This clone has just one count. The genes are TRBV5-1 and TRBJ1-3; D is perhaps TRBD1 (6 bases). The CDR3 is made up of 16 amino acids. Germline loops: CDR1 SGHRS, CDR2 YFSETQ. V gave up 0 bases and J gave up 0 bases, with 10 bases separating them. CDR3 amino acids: CASSLGQAHSGNTIYF. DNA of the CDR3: TGCGCCAGCAGCTTGGGACAGGCACACTCTGGAAACACCATATATTTT.

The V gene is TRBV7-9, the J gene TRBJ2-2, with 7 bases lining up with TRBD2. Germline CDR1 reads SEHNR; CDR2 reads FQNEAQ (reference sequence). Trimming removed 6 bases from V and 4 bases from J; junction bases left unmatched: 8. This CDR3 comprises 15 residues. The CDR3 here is CASSPAERGTGELFF. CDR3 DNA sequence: TGTGCCAGCAGTCCCGCGGAGCGGGGCACCGGGGAGCTGTTTTTT.

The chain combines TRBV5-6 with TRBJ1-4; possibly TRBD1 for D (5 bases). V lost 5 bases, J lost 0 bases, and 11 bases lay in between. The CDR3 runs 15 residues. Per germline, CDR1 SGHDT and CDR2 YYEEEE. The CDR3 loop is CASSSLGATNEKLFF. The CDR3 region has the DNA TGTGCCAGCAGTTCCCTAGGGGCAACTAATGAAAAACTGTTTTTT.

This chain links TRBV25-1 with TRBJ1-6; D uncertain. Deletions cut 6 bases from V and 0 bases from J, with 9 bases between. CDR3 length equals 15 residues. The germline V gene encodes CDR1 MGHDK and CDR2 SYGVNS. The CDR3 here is CASSLQSSYNSPLHF. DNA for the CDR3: TGTGCCAGCAGCTTACAGAGCTCCTATAATTCACCCCTCCACTTT.

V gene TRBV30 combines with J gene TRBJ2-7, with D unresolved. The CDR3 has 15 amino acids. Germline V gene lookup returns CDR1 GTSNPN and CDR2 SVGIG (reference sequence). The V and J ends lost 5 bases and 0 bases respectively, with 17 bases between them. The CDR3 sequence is CAWCPLRGSSYEQYF. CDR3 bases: TGTGCCTGGTGTCCCCTAAGAGGCAGCTCCTACGAGCAGTACTTC.

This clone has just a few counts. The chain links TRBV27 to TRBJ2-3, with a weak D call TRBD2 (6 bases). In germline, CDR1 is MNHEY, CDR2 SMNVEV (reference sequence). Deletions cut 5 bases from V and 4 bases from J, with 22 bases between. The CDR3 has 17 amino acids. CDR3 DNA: TGTGCCAGCAGTCCATTGCCTAGGGCCCGGGGGTCAGATACGCAGTATTTT. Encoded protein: CASSPLPRARGSDTQYF.